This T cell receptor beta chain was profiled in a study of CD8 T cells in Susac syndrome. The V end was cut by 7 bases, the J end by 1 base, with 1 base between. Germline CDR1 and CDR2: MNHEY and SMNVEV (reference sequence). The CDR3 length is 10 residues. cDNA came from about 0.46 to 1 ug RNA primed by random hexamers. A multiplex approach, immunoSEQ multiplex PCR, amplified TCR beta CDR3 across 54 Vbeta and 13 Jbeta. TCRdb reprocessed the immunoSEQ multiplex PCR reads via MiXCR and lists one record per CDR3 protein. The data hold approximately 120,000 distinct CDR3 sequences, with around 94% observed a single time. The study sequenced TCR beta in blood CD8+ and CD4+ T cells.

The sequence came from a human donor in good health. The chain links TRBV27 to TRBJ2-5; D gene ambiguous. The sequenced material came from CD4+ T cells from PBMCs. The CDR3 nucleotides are TGTGCCAGCACCCAAGAGACCCAGTACTTC. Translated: CASTQETQYF.